The 2 T cell receptor beta chains reported below all come from one sample, sequenced in a study of control samples from healthy donors and cancer patients. Sequencing was performed with immunoSEQ multiplex PCR; in TCRdb, only in-frame clones are kept and a portion is missing. This repertoire shows tens of thousands of clones, around 94% found once; its top ten account for almost 4%. The sequencing sample was made of blood. The receptors derive from a man between 25 and 39 years old in good health.

The rearrangement uses TRBV14 and TRBJ1-1; D possibly corresponds to TRBD1 (5 bases). Germline V gene sequence: CDR1 SGHDN, CDR2 FVKESK. CDR3 size: 13 residues. The V gene lost 4 bases and the J gene lost 11 bases, with 17 bases spanning the gap. CDR3 sequence reads: CASSRGGRLRAFF. CDR3 DNA sequence: TGTGCCAGCAGCCGGGGGGGGAGGCTACGGGCTTTCTTT.

This chain links TRBV6-1 with TRBJ2-2; the D gene is possibly TRBD1 (6 bases). Germline V gene sequence: CDR1 MNHNS, CDR2 SASEGT. Trimming took 7 bases from V and 6 from J, leaving 21 bases between them. The CDR3 runs 16 residues. CDR3 sequence reads: CASIDRQIQGAGELFF. The DNA of the CDR3 is TGTGCCAGCATTGACCGACAGATACAGGGCGCCGGGGAGCTGTTTTTT.